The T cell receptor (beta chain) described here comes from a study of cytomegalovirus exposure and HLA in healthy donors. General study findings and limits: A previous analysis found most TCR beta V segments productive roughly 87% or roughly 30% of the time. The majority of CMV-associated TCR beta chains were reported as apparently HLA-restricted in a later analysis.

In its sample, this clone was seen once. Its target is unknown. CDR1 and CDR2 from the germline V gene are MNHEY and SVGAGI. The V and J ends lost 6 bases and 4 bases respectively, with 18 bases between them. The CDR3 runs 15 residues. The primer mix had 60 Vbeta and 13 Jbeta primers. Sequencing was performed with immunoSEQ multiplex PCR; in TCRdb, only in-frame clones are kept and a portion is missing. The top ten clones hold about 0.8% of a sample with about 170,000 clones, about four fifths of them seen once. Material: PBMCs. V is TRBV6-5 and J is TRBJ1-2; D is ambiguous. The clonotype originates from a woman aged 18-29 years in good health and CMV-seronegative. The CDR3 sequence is CASSALEAGIYGYTF. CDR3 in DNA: TGTGCCAGCAGCGCGCTCGAGGCGGGGATCTATGGCTACACCTTC.